This T cell receptor (beta chain) was found in a study of blood T cell repertoires in COVID-19 (dated by TCRdb to the early 2020s). At the level of the whole study: The collaborator samples originated in the United States, Italy and Spain and spanned the acute and convalescent phases of COVID-19. The material from the prospective study consisted of cDNA or gDNA derived from T cells, B-cell-depleted T cells, or PBMCs. The samples were drawn from two sources: the first 160 participants of the ongoing ImmuneRACE study, and over 950 subjects contributed by 6 global collaborators. Where available, HLA class I and class II types were obtained from metadata supplied by the sample provider rather than from assay-based typing. A freely available public database, intended as a resource for researchers studying the immune response to SARS-CoV-2, is where the repertoires were released. Nearly every sample came with metadata listing a de-identified subject ID, COVID-19 status, age in years and sex. Subjects who had been exposed to COVID-19, were actively infected with it, or had recovered from it provided the deeply sampled blood TCRbeta repertoires that made up the dataset. Overall study outcomes, separate from this receptor: Clinical and demographic metadata were provided uncurated, with the amount varying by source and participant.

In Seattle, one collaborating source enrolled patients while the infection was active and tracked those patients longitudinally over the course of disease. Collaborating institutions collected whole blood in K2EDTA tubes following their own protocols. For TCRbeta analysis, collaborators shipped samples as frozen whole blood, isolated PBMCs, or DNA extracted from either of those sample types. On this clone: The specificity of this receptor is unknown. Within one base of it there is no much larger clone, and no base qualities were kept.

CDR3 length: 15 amino acids, cysteine to phenylalanine. This entry keeps only the CDR3 DNA: 45 bases, framed from base 1. V loses 0 bases, J loses 5 bases, and the germline ends lie 11 bases apart. The germline V gene sets CDR1 to SGHVS and CDR2 to FQNEAQ. The immunoSEQ Assay, a bias-controlled multiplex PCR, was used to amplify TCRbeta CDR3 regions from genomic DNA. In the paper's pipeline: Within the assay, amplification of reference gene primers was used to estimate how many nucleated cells each sample contained. Sequence reads were collapsed and filtered to measure the absolute abundance of every unique TCRbeta CDR3 rearrangement. Productive Simpson clonality was computed per sample as the square root of Simpson's diversity index over productive rearrangements. The clones in this table, taken by TCRdb from immuneACCESS, are in-frame only. Not every clone is retained; where verified, under half of the shortfall comes from an unresolved V gene, and the cause of the rest is unknown. V and J calls and clone size are as listed in that table; D and trimming were resolved from the DNA. The sample table records just under 350,000 clones; about 88% of these occur just once. The ten largest clonotypes hold approximately 7.4% of the sample.

Material for sequencing was peripheral blood. This clonotype originated in a woman between 65 and 79 years old with COVID-19, enrolled during active disease. The receptor chain draws on TRBV7-8 and TRBJ2-1, with the D gene uncertain. The sequenced DNA: TGTGCCAGCAGCTTAGCAGGCCTAGACCACAATGAGCAGTTCTTC. Its coded protein is CASSLAGLDHNEQFF.